One and the same sample provided the 29 T cell receptor beta chains below, sequenced in a study of blood T cells in healthy people across ages. The authors ran a second PCR of about 6 to 12 cycles using a sample-barcoded 5' primer and a J-beta primer mix. TCRdb processed the 5' RACE reads anew with MiXCR; each CDR3 protein has one entry. The table records 600,000 to 650,000 distinct CDR3 sequences, roughly 53% of them present only once. Sequences were obtained from blood. These receptors were obtained from a man in his fifties or sixties in good health.

CDR3 in amino acids: CAIGQGNTEAFF. CDR3 coding DNA: TGTGCCATCGGACAGGGGAACACTGAAGCTTTCTTT. The chain recombines TRBV10-3 with TRBJ1-1, with 8 bases matching TRBD1. This CDR3 contains 12 residues. The V gene's germline CDR1 is ENHRY and CDR2 SYGVKD. Trimming cost V 8 bases and J 1 base; bases outside gene matches: 0.

The chain has TRBV6-6 and TRBJ1-2; D might be TRBD1 (5 bases). The CDR3 contains 12 residues. Germline CDR1 and CDR2: MNHNY and SVGAGI (reference sequence). Between the trimmed V and J ends, which lost 7 bases and 8 bases, there was a span of 14 bases. The CDR3 DNA sequence: TGTGCCAGCACTGGGACGACGGGAGGCTACACCTTC. Its protein product is CASTGTTGGYTF.

This clonotype was observed a few times. J is TRBJ2-7 and V is TRBV20-1, with no clear D. This CDR3 is 16 amino acids long. Germline loops: CDR1 DFQATT, CDR2 SNEGSKA (reference sequence). V gave up 0 bases and J gave up 3 bases, with 18 bases separating them. CDR3 protein: CSARDLGQAINYEQYF. The CDR3 DNA sequence: TGCAGTGCTAGAGATCTAGGGCAGGCGATTAACTACGAGCAGTACTTC.

This clonotype was found a few times. The chain links TRBV28 to TRBJ2-5, with 10 bases identical to TRBD1. V gave up 8 bases and J gave up 4 bases; unmatched junction bases: 7. Germline V gene sequence: CDR1 MDHEN, CDR2 SYDVKM. This CDR3 spans 14 amino acids. CDR3 nucleotides: TGTGCCAGCGTGGACAGGGGGGGACGAGAGACCCAGTACTTC. Translation: CASVDRGGRETQYF.

The V and J genes are TRBV6-2 or TRBV6-3 and TRBJ2-4; 7 nucleotides match TRBD1. V trimming: 9 bases; J trimming: 13 bases; junction bases outside the gene matches: 12. This CDR3 is 12 amino acids long. Germline loops: CDR1 MNHEY, CDR2 SVGEGT. Written as DNA, the CDR3 is TGTGCCAGTGGGGACAGTCCCAGTAGCCAGTACTTC. Translating it yields CASGDSPSSQYF.

This clonotype was seen once. V gene TRBV18 combines with J gene TRBJ2-2; no firm D call. The germline V gene has CDR1 KGHSH and CDR2 LQKENI. Trimming stripped 3 bases from V and 6 bases from J, with 8 bases between. The CDR3 consists of 13 residues. For the CDR3, the DNA is TGTGCCAGCTCACCGACTGCCGCCGGGGAGCTGTTTTTT. Translation gives CASSPTAAGELFF.

J is TRBJ2-7 and V is TRBV20-1; 8 bases align to TRBD1. The CDR3 runs to 13 residues. Unmatched junction bases numbered 10, after V lost 8 bases and J lost 4 bases. Germline CDR1 and CDR2: DFQATT and SNEGSKA (reference sequence). In nucleotides, the CDR3 is TGCAGTACTACCCGACAGGGGCGGTACGAGCAGTACTTC. Translation gives CSTTRQGRYEQYF.

The chain is built from TRBV5-5 and TRBJ2-5; D possibly corresponds to TRBD1 (5 bases). CDR1 is SGHKS, CDR2 YYEKEE, per germline (reference sequence). The CDR3 totals 14 residues. Trimming left V 4 bases short and J 0 bases short, with 10 bases between. The CDR3 DNA reads as TGTGCCAGCAGCACACGCAGGGACCAAGAGACCCAGTACTTC. This gives the protein CASSTRRDQETQYF. Using reference TRBV5-5 and TRBJ2-5 for the parts outside the CDR3, the full variable domain is DAGVTQSPTHLIKTRGQQVTLRCSPISGHKSVSWYQQVLGQGPQFIFQYYEKEERGRGNFPDRFSARQFPNYSSELNVNALLLGDSALYLCASSTRRDQETQYFGPGTRLLVL.

This sequence joins TRBV10-3 and TRBJ1-1; 7 bases are a match to TRBD1. Germline V lookup: CDR1 ENHRY, CDR2 SYGVKD. The CDR3 is made up of 16 amino acids. The V and J ends lost 3 bases and 7 bases, in that order; junction bases with no gene match: 14. CDR3 DNA: TGTGCCATCAGTGAACCTAAAGGACAGGCAGCGGTTGAAGCTTTCTTT. Protein sequence: CAISEPKGQAAVEAFF.

In nucleotides, the CDR3 is TGTGCCAGCAGTGAAATACAGAACACCGGGGAGCTGTTTTTT. Translating gives CASSEIQNTGELFF. The V gene is TRBV2, the J gene TRBJ2-2; D not certain. This CDR3 has 14 amino acids. Germline loops: CDR1 SNHLY, CDR2 FYNNEI. Trimming shortened V by 2 bases and J by 1 base, and 5 bases separated the two germline ends. The whole variable domain, filled in from reference TRBV2 and TRBJ2-2, reads EPEVTQTPSHQVTQMGQEVILRCVPISNHLYFYWYRQILGQKVEFLVSFYNNEISEKSEIFDDQFSVERPDGSNFTLKIRSTKLEDSAMYFCASSEIQNTGELFFGEGSRLTVL.

The chain combines TRBV5-1 with TRBJ2-5, with 8 positions matching TRBD1. TRBJ2-7 matches the DNA end more closely, so the J call is doubtful. The CDR3 consists of 13 residues. The germline gives CDR1 SGHRS, CDR2 YFSETQ. CDR3 bases: TGCGCCAGCAGCATCGACAGGGGTGGCGAGCAGTACTTC. Encoded protein: CASSIDRGGEQYF.

The J gene is TRBJ2-1, the V gene TRBV12-3 or TRBV12-4; 10 bases agree with TRBD2. The CDR3 length is 13 residues. With V trimmed by 3 bases and J by 11 bases, 4 bases remained unmatched. The CDR3 sequence: CASSLQLAGQQFF. DNA for the CDR3: TGTGCCAGCAGTTTGCAACTAGCGGGGCAGCAGTTCTTC.

V and J are TRBV4-1 and TRBJ2-2; no definite D call. Per the germline V gene, CDR1 is MGHRA and CDR2 is YSYEKL. Between the trimmed V and J ends, which lost 1 base and 5 bases, there was a span of 8 bases. CDR3 length: 14 residues. DNA for the CDR3: TGCGCCAGCAGCCAAGCCTCGCGAACCGGGGAGCTGTTTTTT. Translation: CASSQASRTGELFF.

The rearrangement links TRBV20-1 to TRBJ2-7; maybe TRBD1 (5 bases). This CDR3 spans 14 amino acids. Trimming stripped 3 bases from V and 3 bases from J, with 15 bases between. The germline gives CDR1 DFQATT, CDR2 SNEGSKA (reference sequence). The CDR3 nucleotides are TGCAGTGCTAGGAGCGAACAGGATTTCTACGAGCAGTACTTC. It translates to CSARSEQDFYEQYF.

CDR3: CAREWETGIYGYTF. CDR3 nucleotides: TGTGCCAGAGAATGGGAGACAGGAATCTATGGCTACACCTTC. The V call is TRBV2, the J call TRBJ1-2; D perhaps matches TRBD1 (6 bases). The V end lost 9 bases, the J end lost 4 bases, and 18 bases lay between the germline ends. Germline V gene data show CDR1 as SNHLY and CDR2 as FYNNEI. This CDR3 region has 14 residues. The whole variable domain, filled in from reference TRBV2 and TRBJ1-2, reads EPEVTQTPSHQVTQMGQEVILRCVPISNHLYFYWYRQILGQKVEFLVSFYNNEISEKSEIFDDQFSVERPDGSNFTLKIRSTKLEDSAMYFCAREWETGIYGYTFGSGTRLTVV.

The genes are TRBV20-1 and TRBJ1-2; D is ambiguous. The CDR3 extends over 13 amino acids. Germline lookup yields CDR1 DFQATT and CDR2 SNEGSKA (reference sequence). Trimming stripped 6 bases from V and 2 bases from J, with 13 bases between. CDR3 in amino acids: CSARRHDNYGYTF. The CDR3 DNA sequence: TGCAGTGCCCGACGCCATGACAACTATGGCTACACCTTC.

The chain combines TRBV4-1 with TRBJ2-5; 7 nucleotides agree with TRBD2. From germline, CDR1 is MGHRA and CDR2 YSYEKL. V shed 0 bases and J 11 bases; nucleotides not matched to a gene: 15. This CDR3 is built from 16 residues. As DNA, the CDR3 is TGCGCCAGCAGCCAAGAGTTAGCGGGCGTGGGGAATGAGCAGTACTTC. Translating gives CASSQELAGVGNEQYF.

This clonotype showed up just a few times. The chain recombines TRBV21-1 with TRBJ2-6; the table names TRBD1, a call not compared with the DNA. TRBV21-1 is shown as a pseudogene. The CDR3 is 17 residues long. This chain's CDR3 is CASSNSVRGRGANVLTF. In nucleotides, the CDR3 is TGTGCCAGCAGCAATTCTGTCAGGGGGCGCGGGGCCAACGTCCTGACTTTC.

The gene calls are TRBV5-1 and TRBJ2-1, with TRBD1 identical over 9 bases. This CDR3 has 15 amino acids. Germline V gene data show CDR1 as SGHRS and CDR2 as YFSETQ. The V segment lost 0 bases and the J segment 8 bases; nucleotides outside the gene matches: 6. Here the CDR3 DNA reads TGCGCCAGCAGCTTGGGACAGGGGGGAGTGGATGAGCAGTTCTTC. The encoded protein is CASSLGQGGVDEQFF. The full variable domain, rest sourced from reference TRBV5-1 and TRBJ2-1, is KAGVTQTPRYLIKTRGQQVTLSCSPISGHRSVSWYQQTPGQGLQFLFEYFSETQRNKGNFPGRFSGRQFSNSRSEMNVSTLELGDSALYLCASSLGQGGVDEQFFGPGTRLTVL.

The J gene is TRBJ1-5, the V gene TRBV2; 9 positions match TRBD1. This CDR3 comprises 17 residues. Germline-derived CDR1 and CDR2 are SNHLY and FYNNEI. V shed 8 bases and J 0 bases; nucleotides not matched to a gene: 11. As DNA, the CDR3 is TGTGCCAGCGGACCGGGACAGGGATTCTATAGCAATCAGCCCCAGCATTTT. Protein: CASGPGQGFYSNQPQHF.

The chain uses TRBV13 and TRBJ2-3, with 8 positions matching TRBD2. This CDR3 has 16 amino acids. Germline values: CDR1 PRHDT, CDR2 FYEKMQ (reference sequence). Trimming removed 0 bases from V and 10 bases from J; junction bases left unmatched: 12. DNA for the CDR3: TGTGCCAGCAGCTTAGGCCAGGGGATAGCGGGGAAGGCGCAGTATTTT. Translation: CASSLGQGIAGKAQYF. The whole variable domain, filled in from reference TRBV13 and TRBJ2-3, reads AAGVIQSPRHLIKEKRETATLKCYPIPRHDTVYWYQQGPGQDPQFLISFYEKMQSDKGSIPDRFSAQQFSDYHSELNMSSLELGDSALYFCASSLGQGIAGKAQYFGPGTRLTVL.

This clonotype was observed a single time. Germline and junction disagree at one end, which may indicate a read error. The chain has TRBV20-1 and TRBJ1-1, with D perhaps matching TRBD1 (6 bases). Germline V gives CDR1 DFQATT, CDR2 SNEGSKA (reference sequence). There are 13 residues in the CDR3. This CDR3 is CSAIGQMNTEAFF. In DNA form, the CDR3 reads TGCAGCGCTATCGGACAGATGAACACTGAAGCTTTCTTT.

The rearrangement uses TRBV7-2 and TRBJ2-3, with TRBD2 identical over 10 bases. Germline V CDR1 and CDR2: SGHTA, FQGNSA. J was trimmed by 0 bases and V by 5 bases; bases with no gene match: 5. The CDR3 has 16 amino acids. As DNA, the CDR3 is TGTGCCAGCAGCCCTAGCGGGGGACATAGCACAGATACGCAGTATTTT. It specifies CASSPSGGHSTDTQYF.

The rearrangement joins TRBV29-1 to TRBJ2-1; D unclear. The CDR3 has 13 residues. Germline lookup yields CDR1 SQVTM and CDR2 ANQGSEA. V shed 4 bases and J shed 8 bases, with 15 bases lying between them. CDR3 protein: CSVAWTTMDEQFF. Written as DNA, the CDR3 is TGCAGCGTTGCCTGGACCACTATGGATGAGCAGTTCTTC.

This clonotype appeared a few times. The V gene is TRBV20-1, the J gene TRBJ2-5, with D possibly matching TRBD1 (5 bases). This CDR3 comprises 12 residues. CDR1 and CDR2 from the germline V gene are DFQATT and SNEGSKA (reference sequence). The V gene lost 1 base and the J gene lost 5 bases, with 8 bases spanning the gap. CDR3: CSARVGLETQYF. CDR3 nucleotide sequence: TGCAGTGCTAGAGTGGGGCTGGAGACCCAGTACTTC.

This chain connects TRBV15 to TRBJ1-1; TRBD1 aligns across 8 bases. V gave up 0 bases and J gave up 4 bases; unmatched junction bases: 4. The CDR3 consists of 15 residues. Germline V gives CDR1 LNHNV, CDR2 YYDKDF (reference sequence). The CDR3 DNA is TGTGCCACCAGCAGAGACGGACAGGGAGGCACTGAAGCTTTCTTT. It yields the protein CATSRDGQGGTEAFF.

This chain uses TRBV6-5 with TRBJ2-1, with a possible D match to TRBD1 (7 bases). The CDR3 contains 15 residues. Trimming took off 2 bases at V and 7 bases at J, with 15 bases between the two ends. In germline, CDR1 is MNHEY, CDR2 SVGAGI. The CDR3 loop is CASSYGGGRGNEQFF. The CDR3 nucleotides read TGTGCCAGCAGTTACGGAGGGGGCCGGGGGAATGAGCAGTTCTTC.

The rearrangement links TRBV11-2 to TRBJ2-7; 11 nucleotides match TRBD1. V lost 2 bases and J lost 3; bases outside the gene matches: 3. The CDR3 contains 15 residues. Germline loops: CDR1 SGHAT, CDR2 FQNNGV. The CDR3 coding sequence is TGTGCCAGCAGCTTAACCGGGACAGGGGGCTACGAGCAGTACTTC. Translated: CASSLTGTGGYEQYF.

A few counts support this clonotype. The rearrangement uses TRBV5-1 and TRBJ2-1; TRBD2 agrees at 12 bases. The length of the CDR3 is 15 residues. Germline V gives CDR1 SGHRS, CDR2 YFSETQ. Trimming at V came to 4 bases and at J to 7 bases, leaving 6 bases not matched to a gene. The CDR3 loop is CASSILAGGENEQFF. The CDR3 DNA is TGCGCCAGCAGCATACTAGCGGGGGGTGAGAATGAGCAGTTCTTC.